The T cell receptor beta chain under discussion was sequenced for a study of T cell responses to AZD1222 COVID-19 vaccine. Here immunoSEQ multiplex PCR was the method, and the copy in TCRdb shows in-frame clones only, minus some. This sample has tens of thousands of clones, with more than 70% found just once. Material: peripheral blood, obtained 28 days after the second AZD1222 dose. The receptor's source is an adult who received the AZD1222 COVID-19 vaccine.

The CDR3 loop is CASRRLDYGYTF. CDR3 in DNA: TGTGCCAGCAGGCGGCTTGACTATGGCTACACCTTC. V usage is TRBV27 and J usage is TRBJ1-2, with D unclear. This CDR3 contains 12 residues. The V gene's germline CDR1 is MNHEY and CDR2 SMNVEV (reference sequence). V was pared by 6 bases and J by 3 bases, with 8 bases between.